This T cell receptor (beta chain) was identified during a study of blood T cells in healthy people across ages. Sample-barcoded 5' priming and a J-beta primer mix drove a second PCR of roughly 7 to 11 cycles. From the 5' RACE reads, TCRdb called clonotypes with MiXCR, one entry per CDR3 protein. This sample has around 780,000 distinct CDR3 sequences, with about a quarter found just once. These sequences were also reported in another study, on T cells of mothers and their children.

The sequenced sample consisted of blood. This clonotype was obtained from a boy younger than 18 in good health.

Here the CDR3 reads CSARDYSSVGGGDTQYF. CDR3 sequence (DNA): TGCAGTGCTAGAGACTACTCATCCGTAGGGGGCGGGGATACGCAGTATTTT. The V and J genes are TRBV20-1 and TRBJ2-3; 7 bases are a match to TRBD1. Germline lookup yields CDR1 DFQATT and CDR2 SNEGSKA (reference sequence). V was pared by 0 bases and J by 6 bases, with 15 bases of the junction left unmatched. This CDR3 spans 17 amino acids.